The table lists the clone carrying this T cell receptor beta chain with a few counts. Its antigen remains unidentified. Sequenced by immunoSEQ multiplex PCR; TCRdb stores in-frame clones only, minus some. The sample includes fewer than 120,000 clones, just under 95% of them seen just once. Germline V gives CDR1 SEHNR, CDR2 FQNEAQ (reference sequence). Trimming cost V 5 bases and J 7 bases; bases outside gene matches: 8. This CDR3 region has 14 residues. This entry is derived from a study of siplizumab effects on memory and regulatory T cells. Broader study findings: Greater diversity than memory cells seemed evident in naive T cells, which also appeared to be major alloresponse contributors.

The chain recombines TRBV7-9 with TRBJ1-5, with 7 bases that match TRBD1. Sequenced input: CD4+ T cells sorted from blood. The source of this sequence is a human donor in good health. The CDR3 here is CASSLPGQPQPQHF. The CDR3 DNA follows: TGTGCCAGCAGCCTACCGGGACAGCCCCAGCCCCAGCATTTT.